This TCR beta chain was identified in a study of blood T cell repertoires in COVID-19 (dated by TCRdb to 2020 to 2022). Describing the broader study: Samples covering the acute and convalescent phases of COVID-19 were provided by collaborators in the United States, Italy and Spain. The prospective study material was composed of cDNA or gDNA derived from T cells, B-cell-depleted T cells, or PBMCs. Subjects who had been exposed to COVID-19, were actively infected with it, or had recovered from it provided the deeply sampled blood TCRbeta repertoires that made up the dataset. The repertoires were released in a freely available public database meant as a resource for research on the immune response to SARS-CoV-2. Samples came from the ongoing ImmuneRACE study (first 160 participants) plus 1,254 subjects from 6 global collaborators. A de-identified subject ID, COVID-19 status, age in years and sex were almost always included in the sample metadata. HLA class I and class II types, where available, came from metadata supplied by the sample provider rather than from assay-based typing.

TCRbeta CDR3 regions were amplified from genomic DNA using the immunoSEQ Assay, a bias-controlled multiplex PCR. Processing in the source paper ran as follows. The number of nucleated cells in each sample was estimated by amplification of reference gene primers within the assay. To quantify the absolute abundance of each unique TCRbeta CDR3 rearrangement, sequence reads were collapsed and filtered. Productive Simpson clonality was computed per sample as the square root of Simpson's diversity index over productive rearrangements. TCRdb limited this immuneACCESS table to in-frame rearrangements with V and J called. A share of clones is missing; checked studies link under half to unresolved V genes, and the rest is unexplained. V, J and clone size derive from that table, while D and trimming were established from the DNA sequence. This sample is represented by approximately 200,000 clones; roughly 90% of them were singletons. 2% to 2.5% of the sample is held by the ten biggest clonotypes.

Enrolling through a virtual design, the prospective study's participants ranged in age from roughly 18 to 89 years and lived across approximately 25 United States geographic areas. To assign participants to cohorts, the prospective study relied on clinical history that participants themselves reported in a screening survey and a study questionnaire. For ImmuneRACE Cohort 3, a participant was defined as recovered based on two consecutive negative NP/OP PCR tests, clearance by a healthcare professional, or resolution of symptoms. In the prospective study, mobile phlebotomists collected whole blood, serum and a nasopharyngeal or oropharyngeal swab from each participant. Over an approximately 2-month period, participants in the prospective study had the option of providing additional blood draws and questionnaires. Before DNA extraction, blood samples from the prospective study were shipped at room temperature or frozen.

Here V drops 3 bases and J drops 0 bases, and the junction holds 7 bases not matched to any gene. The germline V gene (reference sequence) sets CDR1 to DFQATT and CDR2 to SNEGSKA. Its CDR3 holds 17 amino acids, cysteine through phenylalanine. The DNA shown is the 51-base CDR3, in frame from base 1. To note about this clone: Its recognized antigen is unknown. No base quality values were provided; no much bigger clone lies one nucleotide off.

The research as a whole found: The amount of clinical and demographic metadata varied by source and participant and was provided uncurated.

Sequenced input: PBMCs or T cells enriched from blood (not recorded which). The rearranged chain carries TRBV20-1 and TRBJ2-3; TRBD2 agrees with 12 junctional bases. The TCR sequence derives from a young woman who had recovered from COVID-19. The CDR3 has the sequence CSASSLAGGTSTDTQYF. The base sequence is TGCAGTGCTAGTTCCCTAGCGGGGGGGACTAGCACAGATACGCAGTATTTT.